These 31 T cell receptor beta chains were sequenced from one sample in a study of T cell responses to AZD1222 COVID-19 vaccine. Produced via immunoSEQ multiplex PCR; TCRdb's table is partial and in-frame only. The sample yields some 280,000 clones, approximately 94% seen once. The specimen was peripheral blood, collected 28 days after the second AZD1222 dose. The receptors come from an adult who received the AZD1222 COVID-19 vaccine.

The V gene is TRBV15, the J gene TRBJ1-1; D gene ambiguous. CDR1 is LNHNV and CDR2 is YYDKDF in the germline V gene (reference sequence). The CDR3 covers 16 residues. V was clipped by 4 bases and J by 0 bases, with 15 bases between them. CDR3 amino acids: CATSTGLGAMNTEAFF. DNA for the CDR3: TGTGCCACCAGCACTGGGCTGGGAGCCATGAACACTGAAGCTTTCTTT.

This clone has a single count. V is TRBV3-1 (or the pseudogene TRBV3-2) and J is TRBJ1-6; unclear D gene. Germline V lookup: CDR1 LGHDT, CDR2 YNNKEL (reference sequence). The V end lost 4 bases, the J end lost 8 bases, and 6 bases lay between the germline ends. This CDR3 is built from 12 residues. CDR3 coding DNA: TGTGCCAGCAGCCCTGGGGATTCACCCCTCCACTTT. Translating gives CASSPGDSPLHF.

The chain is built from TRBV2 and TRBJ2-1, with 8 bases identical to TRBD1. The CDR3 extends over 14 amino acids. V dropped 6 bases and J dropped 6; count of bases not matched to a gene: 7. Germline-derived CDR1 and CDR2 are SNHLY and FYNNEI. The CDR3 DNA reads as TGTGCCAGCAGCCAAGGACAGGGAGGCAATGAGCAGTTCTTC. It codes for CASSQGQGGNEQFF.

This chain links TRBV5-5 with TRBJ2-1, with no clear D. Per the germline V gene, CDR1 is SGHKS and CDR2 is YYEKEE (reference sequence). V lost 4 bases, J lost 10 bases, and 12 bases lay in between. This CDR3 has 12 amino acids. As DNA, the CDR3 is TGTGCCAGCAGCCTGGACCACCTAGAGCAGTTCTTC. It encodes CASSLDHLEQFF.

The chain employs TRBV5-4 and TRBJ2-7, with 12 positions matching TRBD2. Germline V CDR1 and CDR2: SGHNT, YYREEE (reference sequence). Germline trimming cut 3 bases from V and 0 bases from J; bases unmatched to any gene: 7. The CDR3 totals 17 residues. DNA for the CDR3: TGTGCCAGCAGCTGGGGGCCGACTAGCGGGAGCTCCTACGAGCAGTACTTC. Translation: CASSWGPTSGSSYEQYF.

The J gene is TRBJ2-1, the V gene TRBV3-1 (or the pseudogene TRBV3-2); D possibly corresponds to TRBD2 (5 bases). The V gene's germline CDR1 is LGHDT and CDR2 YNNKEL (reference sequence). The CDR3 runs 16 residues. Trimming pared 3 bases from V and 0 bases from J, leaving 12 bases between. For the CDR3, the DNA is TGTGCCAGCAGCCACCTCACTAGGAGCTCCTACAATGAGCAGTTCTTC. Its protein product is CASSHLTRSSYNEQFF.

The chain combines TRBV6-6 with TRBJ2-7; 8 bases are a match to TRBD1. CDR1 and CDR2 from the germline V gene are MNHNY and SVGAGI (reference sequence). This CDR3 comprises 16 residues. The ends lost 5 bases at V and 1 base at J; junction bases unmatched: 10. The CDR3 sequence is CASSRFSGTGSYEQYF. The CDR3 DNA follows: TGTGCCAGCAGTCGATTCTCCGGGACAGGTTCCTACGAGCAGTACTTC.

J is TRBJ2-7 and V is TRBV9, with no clear D. Germline V gene data show CDR1 as SGDLS and CDR2 as YYNGEE. V shed 4 bases and J shed 5 bases, with 13 bases lying between them. CDR3 size: 13 residues. The CDR3 spells CASSPALANEQYF. CDR3 nucleotides: TGTGCCAGCAGCCCAGCCCTTGCCAACGAGCAGTACTTC.

The V and J genes are TRBV19 and TRBJ1-1; D perhaps matches TRBD1 (5 bases). Trimming cost V 7 bases and J 4 bases, with 19 bases left between them. This CDR3 spans 15 amino acids. Germline CDR1 and CDR2: LNHDA and SQIVND (reference sequence). The CDR3, as DNA: TGTGCCAGTAAGGTCATCAGGGACGGGGGCACTGAAGCTTTCTTT. It is translated as CASKVIRDGGTEAFF.

This clone was observed a single time. The CDR3 is CASSNREGEPATNEKLFF. In DNA, the CDR3 is TGTGCCAGCAGCAACCGGGAGGGGGAGCCGGCAACTAATGAAAAACTGTTTTTT. The genes are TRBV7-8 and TRBJ1-4, with D tentatively TRBD1 (6 bases). Per germline, CDR1 SGHVS and CDR2 FQNEAQ. CDR3 size: 18 residues. V shed 5 bases and J shed 0 bases, with 19 bases lying between them.

This clone occurred once. This chain links TRBV6-5 with TRBJ1-5; the D gene is possibly TRBD1 (5 bases). Between the trimmed V and J ends, which lost 5 bases and 7 bases, there was a span of 15 bases. The CDR3 consists of 14 residues. In germline, CDR1 is MNHEY, CDR2 SVGAGI. The CDR3 DNA reads as TGTGCCAGCAGTAAGGGGAGGGTTGGACAGCCCCAGCATTTT. Its protein product is CASSKGRVGQPQHF.

This clone was recorded a few times. The rearrangement links TRBV4-3 to TRBJ2-2; TRBD1 is a possible D gene (7 bases). With 0 bases removed from V and 1 base from J, the gap between germline ends came to 18 bases. CDR1 LGHNA and CDR2 YSLEER come from the germline V gene. This CDR3 is 19 amino acids long. The CDR3 DNA follows: TGCGCCAGCAGCCAAGATCTGATGGCGGGACAGATGAACACCGGGGAGCTGTTTTTT. Amino acid sequence: CASSQDLMAGQMNTGELFF.

The gene calls are TRBV14 and TRBJ1-1; 7 bases match TRBD1. CDR1 and CDR2 from the germline V gene are SGHDN and FVKESK. The V gene end was trimmed by 4 bases and the J gene end by 0 bases; junction bases not matched to a gene: 5. The CDR3 runs 15 residues. CDR3 protein: CASSRTGQVNTEAFF. The CDR3 DNA sequence: TGTGCCAGCAGCCGCACCGGACAGGTGAACACTGAAGCTTTCTTT.

The table lists this clone with a few counts. The chain uses TRBV7-3 and TRBJ2-1, with unresolved D. V gave up 2 bases and J gave up 5 bases, with 10 bases separating them. Germline CDR1 is SGHTA and CDR2 is FQGTGA. This CDR3 region has 14 residues. The CDR3 region has the DNA TGTGCCAGCAGCTTAGAGACAATTAACAATGAGCAGTTCTTC. Encoded protein: CASSLETINNEQFF.

V and J are TRBV2 and TRBJ1-6; 11 bases line up with TRBD1. Germline assignment: CDR1 SNHLY and CDR2 FYNNEI. Trimming removed 7 bases from V and 7 bases from J; junction bases left unmatched: 3. The CDR3 is made up of 14 amino acids. CDR3 sequence: CASTRDRGNSPLHF. CDR3 in DNA: TGTGCCAGCACCAGGGACAGGGGGAATTCACCCCTCCACTTT. Supplemented by reference TRBV2 and TRBJ1-6, the full variable domain reads EPEVTQTPSHQVTQMGQEVILRCVPISNHLYFYWYRQILGQKVEFLVSFYNNEISEKSEIFDDQFSVERPDGSNFTLKIRSTKLEDSAMYFCASTRDRGNSPLHFGNGTRLTVT.

The chain recombines TRBV7-9 with TRBJ2-1; 7 bases map to TRBD2. Trimming took 5 bases from V and 9 from J; bases not matched to a gene: 10. The CDR3 is 14 amino acids. The germline CDR1 and CDR2 sequences are SEHNR and FQNEAQ (reference sequence). CDR3 nucleotides: TGTGCCAGCAGCCCAGTCAGACTAGCCAGTGAGCAGTTCTTC. This codes for CASSPVRLASEQFF.

Note on this clone: One junction end disagrees with the germline gene, perhaps due to a read error. The chain carries TRBV2 and TRBJ2-1; 8 positions match TRBD2. The CDR3 extends over 14 amino acids. Germline loops: CDR1 SNHLY, CDR2 FYNNEI. CDR3 bases: TGTGCCAGCAGGGAAGCGGGAGTTACAGATGAGCAGTTCTTC. Encoded protein: CASREAGVTDEQFF.

This chain links TRBV14 with TRBJ1-1; no clear D. V gave up 5 bases and J gave up 0 bases, with 7 bases separating them. The CDR3 extends over 13 amino acids. Germline CDR1 SGHDN, CDR2 FVKESK. CDR3 in DNA: TGTGCCAGCAGCGCGACCCTGAACACTGAAGCTTTCTTT. Translating it yields CASSATLNTEAFF.

The chain links TRBV25-1 to TRBJ1-5; the D is unclear. Germline-derived CDR1 and CDR2 are MGHDK and SYGVNS. Deletions cut 9 bases from V and 0 bases from J, with 12 bases between. The CDR3 totals 14 residues. The CDR3 is CASFNPSSNQPQHF. DNA for the CDR3: TGTGCCAGTTTCAACCCAAGTAGCAATCAGCCCCAGCATTTT. The whole variable domain, remainder taken from reference TRBV25-1 and TRBJ1-5, is EADIYQTPRYLVIGTGKKITLECSQTMGHDKMYWYQQDPGMELHLIHYSYGVNSTEKGDLSSESTVSRIRTEHFPLTLESARPSHTSQYLCASFNPSSNQPQHFGDGTRLSIL.

This rearrangement joins TRBV7-8 to TRBJ1-2, with a tentative D call TRBD1 (5 bases). The CDR3 contains 14 residues. Germline CDR1 reads SGHVS; CDR2 reads FQNEAQ. V was cut by 3 bases and J by 3 bases, with 11 bases left in between. The CDR3 protein is CASSLRGVHYGYTF. DNA for the CDR3: TGTGCCAGCAGCTTGCGGGGCGTCCACTATGGCTACACCTTC.

The genes are TRBV18 and TRBJ2-7; 10 bases are shared with TRBD1. The CDR3 is 14 residues long. Trimming removed 3 bases from V and 6 bases from J; junction bases left unmatched: 5. Germline-derived CDR1 and CDR2 are KGHSH and LQKENI. The CDR3 bases are TGTGCCAGCTCACCGAGTGGACAGGGGGGCGAGCAGTACTTC. It is translated as CASSPSGQGGEQYF.

Turning to this clone: One end of the junction does not line up with germline, which may come from a read error. The rearrangement uses TRBV4-2 and TRBJ1-2; perhaps TRBD1 as D (6 bases). This CDR3 spans 13 amino acids. Germline V gene lookup returns CDR1 LGHNA and CDR2 YNFKEQ. CDR3 in DNA: TGTGCCAGCAGCCAAGATCTTTGGGGGGGCAGCGCCTTC. This encodes CASSQDLWGGSAF.

The chain uses TRBV6-6 and TRBJ1-3; 9 bases match TRBD1. Germline V CDR1 and CDR2: MNHNY, SVGAGI (reference sequence). With V trimmed by 5 bases and J by 2 bases, 13 bases remained unmatched. This CDR3 is built from 18 residues. The CDR3 is CASSRTGAHLGAGNTIYF. The DNA for the CDR3 is TGTGCCAGCAGTCGGACAGGGGCCCACTTGGGAGCTGGAAACACCATATATTTT.

The chain is built from TRBV2 and TRBJ1-5; D gene unclear. V was clipped by 2 bases and J by 8 bases, with 10 bases between them. The germline V gene encodes CDR1 SNHLY and CDR2 FYNNEI. The CDR3 covers 13 residues. In DNA, the CDR3 is TGTGCCAGCAGTGAAAGGTACCTGGAGCCCCAGCATTTT. Translating it yields CASSERYLEPQHF. Full variable domain (rest looked up from reference TRBV2 and TRBJ1-5): EPEVTQTPSHQVTQMGQEVILRCVPISNHLYFYWYRQILGQKVEFLVSFYNNEISEKSEIFDDQFSVERPDGSNFTLKIRSTKLEDSAMYFCASSERYLEPQHFGDGTRLSIL.

The gene calls are TRBV25-1 and TRBJ2-7; D is possibly TRBD1 (7 bases). There are 13 residues in the CDR3. Per germline, CDR1 MGHDK and CDR2 SYGVNS. The V gene lost 2 bases and the J gene lost 3 bases, with 8 bases spanning the gap. The DNA of the CDR3 is TGTGCCAGCAGTGAACAGGGGGGCTACGAGCAGTACTTC. The encoded protein is CASSEQGGYEQYF.

Of note for this clone: No DNA is shown, since the ends of the CDR3 on it are uncertain; the CDR3 is the one TCRdb lists. V and J are TRBV28 and TRBJ2-7; TRBD1 reflects the table's D call only, with no check against the DNA. Germline V gene lookup returns CDR1 MDHEN and CDR2 SYDVKM. The CDR3 has 14 residues if both end residues are counted. The CDR3 sequence is CASILAGYPYEQYF.

The V call is TRBV5-4, the J call TRBJ1-2; a weak D match, TRBD1 (5 bases). The CDR3 runs 14 residues. CDR1 is SGHNT and CDR2 is YYREEE in the germline V gene (reference sequence). The V and J ends lost 5 bases and 3 bases respectively, with 14 bases between them. The DNA for the CDR3 is TGTGCCAGCAGTTACCGGGGGGGTGACTATGGCTACACCTTC. Its protein product is CASSYRGGDYGYTF.

The chain employs TRBV9 and TRBJ2-7; no clear D. CDR1 is SGDLS, CDR2 YYNGEE, per germline. The CDR3 is 13 residues long. The V gene lost 2 bases and the J gene lost 6 bases, with 12 bases spanning the gap. The CDR3, as DNA: TGTGCCAGCAGCGTCTCTTCAAGGTCCGAGCAGTACTTC. It specifies CASSVSSRSEQYF.

In DNA form, the CDR3 reads TGTGCCAGCAGCTCGGACCCTAATGAAAAACTGTTTTTT. Its protein product is CASSSDPNEKLFF. The chain is built from TRBV5-6 and TRBJ1-4; D gene ambiguous. The CDR3 sequence is 13 residues long. Germline lookup yields CDR1 SGHDT and CDR2 YYEEEE. Trimming pared 3 bases from V and 3 bases from J, leaving 6 bases between.

This sequence joins TRBV6-6 and TRBJ1-6, with D possibly being TRBD1 (5 bases). The V and J ends lost 0 bases and 10 bases respectively, with 13 bases between them. The length of the CDR3 is 15 residues. The V gene's germline CDR1 is MNHNY and CDR2 SVGAGI (reference sequence). Here the CDR3 DNA reads TGTGCCAGCAGTTACTCAGGAGGGGTCGGCTCACCCCTCCACTTT. This sequence encodes CASSYSGGVGSPLHF.

The chain employs TRBV7-9 and TRBJ2-6; D gene uncertain. Per the germline V gene, CDR1 is SEHNR and CDR2 is FQNEAQ (reference sequence). V was cut by 7 bases and J by 0 bases, with 4 bases left in between. There are 13 residues in the CDR3. CDR3 DNA sequence: TGTGCCAGCATCCTCTCTGGGGCCAACGTCCTGACTTTC. It translates to CASILSGANVLTF.